A selection of T cell receptor beta chains follows, all from one sample in a study of T-cell memory formation after mild COVID-19. Each CDR3 protein gets one entry after TCRdb re-called the 5' RACE reads with MiXCR. The sample has about 610,000 distinct CDR3 sequences, roughly 17% seen once; the top ten hold approximately 8.1%. The material sequenced was PBMCs or a T cell subset sorted from them (not recorded which). The origin of the receptors is an adult woman who had mild COVID-19 (a few samples of this study predate the infection). Cell type and time point are not known. Each CDR3 is given without its conserved first and last residue. The order of the fields is V gene, J gene, CDR3 protein.

V gene: TRBV5-1
J gene: TRBJ2-2
CDR3 protein: ASSLVRGRELF

V gene: TRBV7-3
J gene: TRBJ2-1
CDR3 protein: ASSSDGRMGANEQF

V gene: TRBV18
J gene: TRBJ2-6
CDR3 protein: ASSPPDRVTGANVLT

V gene: TRBV7-2
J gene: TRBJ2-5
CDR3 protein: ASSFGPGGTQY

V gene: TRBV27
J gene: TRBJ1-2
CDR3 protein: ASSLDVVPRWEDRYGYT

V gene: TRBV24-1
J gene: TRBJ2-1
CDR3 protein: ATSDLVSGRDNEQF

V gene: TRBV6-2/TRBV6-3
J gene: TRBJ2-1
CDR3 protein: ASSYGGSRDREAYNEQF

V gene: TRBV20-1
J gene: TRBJ2-1
CDR3 protein: SAGLAGGPNEQF

V gene: TRBV4-1
J gene: TRBJ2-1
CDR3 protein: ASSQSLSSGRVNEQF

V gene: TRBV4-1
J gene: TRBJ1-2
CDR3 protein: ASSQDEQNYGYT

V gene: TRBV12-3/TRBV12-4
J gene: TRBJ1-1
CDR3 protein: ASSSRPEGNTEAF

V gene: TRBV10-3
J gene: TRBJ2-1
CDR3 protein: ASGGGDHYNEQF

V gene: TRBV11-2
J gene: TRBJ1-1
CDR3 protein: ASSSRARGLIEAF

V gene: TRBV20-1
J gene: TRBJ2-5
CDR3 protein: SARGTAWETQY

V gene: TRBV12-3/TRBV12-4
J gene: TRBJ2-7
CDR3 protein: ASSFHSGGEQY

V gene: TRBV6-2/TRBV6-3
J gene: TRBJ1-2
CDR3 protein: ASSYSSRMSRGYT

V gene: TRBV5-1
J gene: TRBJ1-2
CDR3 protein: ASARDPGRYGYT

V gene: TRBV18
J gene: TRBJ1-1
CDR3 protein: ASSPGPLQGGTEAF

V gene: TRBV3-1
J gene: TRBJ1-1
CDR3 protein: ASSHTSYRDLRNTEAF

V gene: TRBV19
J gene: TRBJ1-6
CDR3 protein: ASRTGTEPNSPLH

V gene: TRBV7-9
J gene: TRBJ2-1
CDR3 protein: ASSPALAGVNEQF

V gene: TRBV11-1
J gene: TRBJ2-1
CDR3 protein: ASSLAGGLREQF

V gene: TRBV7-3
J gene: TRBJ2-3
CDR3 protein: ASSLGGLTDTQY

V gene: TRBV5-1
J gene: TRBJ1-1
CDR3 protein: ASSHPQGAEAF

V gene: TRBV6-5
J gene: TRBJ1-6
CDR3 protein: ASSYRSSPLH

V gene: TRBV7-8
J gene: TRBJ1-1
CDR3 protein: ASSLAPGEDTEAF

V gene: TRBV7-3
J gene: TRBJ1-2
CDR3 protein: ASSLSTGNSGYT

V gene: TRBV7-9
J gene: TRBJ1-2
CDR3 protein: ASSPGQAYRLGST

V gene: TRBV7-2
J gene: TRBJ1-3
CDR3 protein: ASSLQTGVGNTIY

V gene: TRBV6-5
J gene: TRBJ2-6
CDR3 protein: ASSYSSRTSGANVLT

V gene: TRBV7-9
J gene: TRBJ2-1
CDR3 protein: ASSLRDHEF

V gene: TRBV12-3/TRBV12-4
J gene: TRBJ1-1
CDR3 protein: ASSLGQGLLNTEAF

V gene: TRBV6-6
J gene: TRBJ1-2
CDR3 protein: VIGANYGYT

V gene: TRBV13
J gene: TRBJ2-7
CDR3 protein: ASSSSGLGEQY

V gene: TRBV12-3/TRBV12-4
J gene: TRBJ1-4
CDR3 protein: ASRGTGVKKLF

V gene: TRBV7-2
J gene: TRBJ2-1
CDR3 protein: ASSSQTGGGQF

V gene: TRBV15
J gene: TRBJ2-7
CDR3 protein: ATSSRALHEQY

V gene: TRBV21-1
J gene: TRBJ2-3
CDR3 protein: ASSKRSDTDTQY

V gene: TRBV12-3/TRBV12-4
J gene: TRBJ2-2
CDR3 protein: ASSLSGGVTGELF

V gene: TRBV20-1
J gene: TRBJ2-7
CDR3 protein: SATTSWDYEQY

V gene: TRBV6-4
J gene: TRBJ2-3
CDR3 protein: ASSDSETGGTDTQY

V gene: TRBV7-6
J gene: TRBJ1-1
CDR3 protein: ASSAGTGEGWTEAF

V gene: TRBV2
J gene: TRBJ1-6
CDR3 protein: ASSVSGDSPLH

V gene: TRBV3-1
J gene: TRBJ2-2
CDR3 protein: ASSLDPTRFGGELF

V gene: TRBV27
J gene: TRBJ2-3
CDR3 protein: ASSPRRVNTQY

V gene: TRBV29-1
J gene: TRBJ1-2
CDR3 protein: TPPSKENYGYT

V gene: TRBV29-1
J gene: TRBJ2-1
CDR3 protein: SVEFGARDEQF

V gene: TRBV10-3
J gene: TRBJ1-1
CDR3 protein: AISEQGSSTEAF

V gene: TRBV6-5
J gene: TRBJ2-3
CDR3 protein: ASSYWMAGQGADTQY

V gene: TRBV9
J gene: TRBJ2-7
CDR3 protein: ASSAPDREDEQY

V gene: TRBV7-2
J gene: TRBJ2-5
CDR3 protein: ASTTGRGREETQY

V gene: TRBV11-2
J gene: TRBJ2-1
CDR3 protein: ASSLEQGPSSYNEQF

V gene: TRBV20-1
J gene: TRBJ2-1
CDR3 protein: SAKPGTSAEGEQF

V gene: TRBV3-1
J gene: TRBJ2-3
CDR3 protein: ASSQDYRQGDTDTQY

V gene: TRBV7-8
J gene: TRBJ1-6
CDR3 protein: ASRKQTGENSPLH

V gene: TRBV4-3
J gene: TRBJ1-2
CDR3 protein: ASSHTGTVYGYT

V gene: TRBV6-6
J gene: TRBJ2-1
CDR3 protein: ASSYFGADPYNEQF

V gene: TRBV7-2
J gene: TRBJ2-7
CDR3 protein: ASSFPSSYEQY

V gene: TRBV5-1
J gene: TRBJ2-7
CDR3 protein: ASSSTGTKYEQY

V gene: TRBV28
J gene: TRBJ2-7
CDR3 protein: ASRSWTGVIYEQY